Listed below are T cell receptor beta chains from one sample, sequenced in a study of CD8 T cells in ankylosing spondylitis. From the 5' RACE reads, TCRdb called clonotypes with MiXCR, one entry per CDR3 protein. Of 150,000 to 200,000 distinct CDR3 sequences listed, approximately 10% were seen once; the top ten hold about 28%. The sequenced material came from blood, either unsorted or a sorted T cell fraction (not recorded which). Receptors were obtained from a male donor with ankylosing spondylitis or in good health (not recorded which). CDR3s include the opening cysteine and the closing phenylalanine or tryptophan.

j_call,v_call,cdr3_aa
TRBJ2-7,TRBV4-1,CASSEDSSSYEQYF
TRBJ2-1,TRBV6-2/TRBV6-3,CASSYAGTGAYNEQFF
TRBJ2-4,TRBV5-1,CASSSSSGRGGKNIQYF
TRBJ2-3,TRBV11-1,CASSSPQGRAGGWGTDTQYF
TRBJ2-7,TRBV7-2,CASSLTGLSYEQYF
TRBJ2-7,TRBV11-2,CASGSLTGGHEQYF
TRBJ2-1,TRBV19,CASSSGLAGAGGEQFF
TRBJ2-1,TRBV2,CTSSAGSSGFF
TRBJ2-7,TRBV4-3,CASSQVIGRGEQYF
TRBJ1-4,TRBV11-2,CASSLDRAESNEKLFF
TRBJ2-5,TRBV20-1,CSARDPNSHAETQYF
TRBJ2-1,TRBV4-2,CASSQGSGSLNEQFF
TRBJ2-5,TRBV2,CASSETGRGQVASYF
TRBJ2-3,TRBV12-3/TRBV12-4,CASSFREVEDTQYF
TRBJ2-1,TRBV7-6,CASSLIELAAEQFF
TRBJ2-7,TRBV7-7,CASSPRPSGEQYF
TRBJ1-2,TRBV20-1,CSAESGTGGSNYGYTF
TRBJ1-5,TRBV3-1,CASSQSDRGNQPQHF
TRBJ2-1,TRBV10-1,CASSETSGYNEQFF
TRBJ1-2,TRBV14,CASSLASRDIRGYTF
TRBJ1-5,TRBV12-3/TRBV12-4,CASSPWAGQGNQPQHF
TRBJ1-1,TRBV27,CASSSSVGRGRIGLNTEAFF